This TCR beta chain appears in the sequencing data of a study of T cell responses to AZD1222 COVID-19 vaccine (dated by TCRdb to 2020 to 2023). For context, the study as a whole: Because spike-specific TCR depth and breadth did not differ between the two schedules, AZD1222 recipients who got a second dose at roughly 4 weeks were pooled with those who got a second dose at roughly 12 weeks. A total of 230 to 250 trial participants underwent TCR sequencing, of whom nearly 210 had received two doses of AZD1222 and about 26 had received two doses of the MenACWY control vaccine. Trial participants were enrolled into age subgroups of 18-55, 56-69 and 70-plus years, which contained approximately 150, 30 and 60 TCR-sequenced participants, respectively.

Of note for this clone: Its antigen is not yet known. It has no much larger one-base neighbor in the sample; base qualities were not kept.

Overall study results and their limits: In the small 56-69-year group, the increase in depth fell short of significance, most likely because of low power. No day 14 peak-response samples were available, so repertoires were characterized only after the peak T cell response. Spike-specific TCR breadth and depth rose significantly after two AZD1222 doses compared with day 0 and with MenACWY recipients. Most participants were white British and females outnumbered males, and the authors suggested that clonal diversity may have been underestimated. Conclusions about previously exposed vaccinees are limited, since just six or seven AZD1222 recipients were seropositive for SARS-CoV-2 at baseline. Reportedly, close to half of the unique spike-specific TCRs recognized epitopes lying outside the regions that are mutated in the B.1.351 and B.1.1.7 variants. The whole spike protein was spanned by vaccine-associated CD4 TCRs, and dominant responses were seen in regions 160-218 and 743-854.

The sample's time point, from its label and the paper: baseline before first vaccination. The vaccinee samples were drawn from two UK trials, COV001 and COV002, one of which was a single-blind randomized controlled phase 2/3 trial testing AZD1222 (ChAdOx1 nCoV-19) in healthy adults. Trial participant PBMC samples were collected at day 0 and day 28 after the second dose for TCRbeta chain sequencing. Spanning cysteine to phenylalanine, the CDR3 consists of 15 amino acids. The read is trimmed to its CDR3 DNA, 45 bases read in frame from base 1. From a lookup of the germline V gene (reference sequence), CDR1 and CDR2 are SGHNT and YYREEE. V lost 4 bases and J lost 6 bases; the stretch between them is 19 bases long. The CDR3 regions of human TCRbeta chains were analyzed by immunosequencing. The study's own analysis went as follows. TCRs in the repertoires were compared against a reference library of SARS-CoV-2-specific TCRs that had been generated with the MIRA antigen-specificity platform. Breadth was defined as the fraction of unique TCRs that were SARS-CoV-2-associated, and depth was defined as the fraction of total T cells that were SARS-CoV-2-associated. Using the MIRA data, each spike-specific TCR was mapped to the spike region that the TCR reacts to and placed in a CD4 or CD8 class. Log10-transformed breadth and depth values were compared by one-way ANOVA with Sidak's multiple comparisons tests. TCRdb's version of the immuneACCESS table is confined to in-frame rearrangements and falls short of the full clone set. An unresolved V gene accounts for under half of the shortfall where checked; the remainder is of unknown origin. V, J and clone size reflect that table, while D and trimming were determined from the DNA. The sample table shows 65,000 to 95,000 clones, and 75% to 85% are seen once. Clones ranked in the top ten supply roughly 21% of the sample.

Rearrangement joined TRBV5-4 to TRBJ1-2; no D gene call is confident. Sequenced material: peripheral blood, taken on day 0 of AZD1222 vaccination. The TCR originated in an adult in good health. The bases read TGTGCCAGCAGCCCGCCTGCTGCCAGACTAAATGGCTACACCTTC. This yields the protein CASSPPAARLNGYTF.